The 10 T cell receptor beta chains below come from one sample, sequenced in a study of T cell repertoires in cytomegalovirus infection. TCRdb analysed the reads with MiXCR anew, one entry per CDR3 protein. The table has some 150,000 distinct CDR3 sequences, roughly a quarter seen once; the top ten hold approximately 10%. The material sequenced was PBMCs. The source of these receptors is a human donor in good health (CMV status not recorded). Some clones in this sample may be carry-over from other donors' samples.

This clonotype has at least ten counts. The rearrangement links TRBV7-2 to TRBJ1-5; 7 bases agree with TRBD1. CDR1 and CDR2 (germline): SGHTA, FQGNSA. The V gene end was trimmed by 5 bases and the J gene end by 4 bases; junction bases not matched to a gene: 2. The CDR3 contains 13 residues. The chain's CDR3 is CASSGTVNQPQHF. DNA for the CDR3: TGTGCCAGCAGCGGGACAGTTAATCAGCCCCAGCATTTT.

The V call is TRBV5-1, the J call TRBJ1-2; weak D call: TRBD1 (6 bases). Germline V gives CDR1 SGHRS, CDR2 YFSETQ. The ends were cut back, 2 bases at V and 6 bases at J, with 11 bases in the middle. The CDR3 consists of 13 residues. The CDR3 region is CASSLQGEDGYTF. The CDR3 DNA sequence: TGCGCCAGCAGCTTACAGGGAGAGGATGGCTACACCTTC.

This clonotype was recorded many times. The CDR3 DNA reads as TGTGCCAGCAGGGATAGCGGGAGGAGGTACAATGAGCAGTTCTTC. Translation: CASRDSGRRYNEQFF. The V and J genes are TRBV7-2 and TRBJ2-1, with 10 positions matching TRBD2. V shed 6 bases, J shed 4 bases, and the junction held 6 bases outside the gene matches. The V gene's germline CDR1 is SGHTA and CDR2 FQGNSA. CDR3 length: 15 amino acids.

This clonotype is judged medium-sized. This rearrangement joins TRBV11-2 to TRBJ2-7, with unresolved D. This CDR3 has 12 amino acids. The germline V gene has CDR1 SGHAT and CDR2 FQNNGV. Trimming cost V 1 base and J 6 bases, with 7 bases left between them. The DNA for the CDR3 is TGTGCCAGCAGCTTAGGACCTCTCGAGCAGTACTTC. Amino acid sequence: CASSLGPLEQYF.

This chain connects TRBV19 to TRBJ2-1; D remains unclear. CDR1 and CDR2 (germline): LNHDA, SQIVND (reference sequence). V lost 4 bases, J lost 2 bases, and 6 bases lay in between. This CDR3 is 13 amino acids long. The CDR3 loop reads CASSTTAYNEQFF. The CDR3 nucleotides are TGTGCCAGTAGTACTACCGCCTACAATGAGCAGTTCTTC.

This clonotype was seen a few times. The chain links TRBV5-6 to TRBJ2-1; 8 bases map to TRBD2. V trimming: 0 bases; J trimming: 0 bases; junction bases outside the gene matches: 2. This CDR3 spans 16 amino acids. Germline V gives CDR1 SGHDT, CDR2 YYEEEE. CDR3 residues: CASSLGLAGSYNEQFF. CDR3 sequence (DNA): TGTGCCAGCAGCTTGGGGCTAGCGGGCTCCTACAATGAGCAGTTCTTC. Looking up the rest from reference TRBV5-6 and TRBJ2-1 gives the full variable domain: DAGVTQSPTHLIKTRGQQVTLRCSPKSGHDTVSWYQQALGQGPQFIFQYYEEEERQRGNFPDRFSGHQFPNYSSELNVNALLLGDSALYLCASSLGLAGSYNEQFFGPGTRLTVL.

The V and J genes are TRBV12-3 or TRBV12-4 and TRBJ2-3; 8 bases map to TRBD2. The CDR3 loop spans 17 amino acids. J lost 1 base, V lost 5 bases, and 11 bases had no gene match. The CDR3 DNA is TGTGCCAGCAGTCCCCAGGATTTGCGGGGGGGCACAGATACGCAGTATTTT. Translating gives CASSPQDLRGGTDTQYF.

This clonotype was detected a few times. The chain has TRBV4-3 and TRBJ2-3; 10 bases fit TRBD2. CDR1 is LGHNA, CDR2 YSLEER, per germline. Germline trimming cut 0 bases from V and 6 bases from J; bases unmatched to any gene: 6. This CDR3 spans 16 amino acids. The CDR3 spells CASSQESGRAYDTQYF. CDR3 in DNA: TGCGCCAGCAGCCAAGAGAGCGGGAGGGCCTATGATACGCAGTATTTT.

The chain carries TRBV12-3 or TRBV12-4 and TRBJ1-2, with TRBD1 as a possible D gene (6 bases). The CDR3 runs 14 residues. Trimming took 4 bases from V and 3 from J, leaving 12 bases between them. The CDR3 nucleotides are TGTGCCAGCAGTTCCGGGGGCGCGTACTATGGCTACACCTTC. The encoded protein is CASSSGGAYYGYTF.

This clonotype was seen a few times. The chain couples TRBV28 to TRBJ2-7; TRBD2 is a possible D gene (5 bases). Trimming took 5 bases from V and 5 from J, leaving 19 bases between them. The CDR3 runs to 15 residues. CDR1 and CDR2 (germline): MDHEN, SYDVKM. The CDR3 region is CASSTSGRIRDEQYF. CDR3 sequence (DNA): TGTGCCAGCAGTACAAGCGGACGGATACGGGACGAGCAGTACTTC. The full variable domain, with the rest looked up from reference TRBV28 and TRBJ2-7, is DVKVTQSSRYLVKRTGEKVFLECVQDMDHENMFWYRQDPGLGLRLIYFSYDVKMKEKGDIPEGYSVSREKKERFSLILESASTNQTSMYLCASSTSGRIRDEQYFGPGTRLTVT.